The 9 T cell receptor beta chains below were found in one sample sequenced in a study of T cells in Graves' hyperthyroidism and ophthalmopathy. From RNA transcripts, TCR beta CDR3 regions were amplified. HTBI primers were used for first-round RT-PCR of the TCR CDR3. In TCRdb, the multiplex PCR reads were re-called with MiXCR into one record per CDR3 protein. The sample contains about 600,000 distinct CDR3 sequences, approximately 15% of which appear only once. The specimen was blood. These receptors were taken from a woman younger than 35 with Graves' ophthalmopathy.

The V gene is TRBV7-9, the J gene TRBJ2-3; D tentatively reads TRBD1 or TRBD2 (5 bases each). The CDR3 sequence is 14 residues long. V lost 5 bases and J 6 bases, leaving 15 bases between the germline ends. Germline V CDR1 and CDR2: SEHNR, FQNEAQ (reference sequence). The CDR3 sequence is CASSQSQGADTQYF. CDR3 sequence (DNA): TGTGCCAGCAGCCAATCTCAGGGAGCGGATACGCAGTATTTT.

Ten or more counts support this clonotype. The chain has TRBV12-5 and TRBJ2-1, with unresolved D. This CDR3 region has 15 residues. In germline, CDR1 is LGHNT, CDR2 FRNRAP. Trimming stripped 2 bases from V and 3 bases from J, with 11 bases between. The CDR3 region is CASGLSAAIYNEQFF. CDR3 nucleotides: TGTGCTAGTGGTTTGAGCGCAGCTATCTACAATGAGCAGTTCTTC.

This clonotype has at least ten counts. The V and J genes are TRBV27 and TRBJ1-2, with 7 positions matching TRBD1. Germline CDR1 is MNHEY and CDR2 is SMNVEV (reference sequence). The CDR3 spans 15 residues. Unmatched junction bases numbered 10, after V lost 6 bases and J lost 3 bases. CDR3 nucleotide sequence: TGTGCCAGCAGCAGAGCCGGGACAGCTCACTATGGCTACACCTTC. Its translation is CASSRAGTAHYGYTF.

This clonotype was picked up many times. This sequence joins TRBV11-2 and TRBJ2-3; 10 nucleotides match TRBD2. Trimming cost V 8 bases and J 5 bases; bases outside gene matches: 7. The CDR3 is 14 amino acids. Germline V gives CDR1 SGHAT, CDR2 FQNNGV. CDR3 region: CASQGRLAGDTQYF. In DNA form, the CDR3 reads TGTGCCAGCCAAGGCCGACTAGCGGGAGATACGCAGTATTTT.

The chain has TRBV19 and TRBJ1-1; 10 nucleotides match TRBD1. This CDR3 contains 18 residues. V was clipped by 6 bases and J by 1 base; unmatched bases: 14. Germline CDR1 and CDR2: LNHDA and SQIVND (reference sequence). The CDR3, as DNA: TGTGCCAGTAGACCTTTTGGGACAGGGGACCTGTCGAACACTGAAGCTTTCTTT. Residues: CASRPFGTGDLSNTEAFF.

The chain couples TRBV19 to TRBJ1-1; 11 nucleotides match TRBD1. CDR3 length: 16 residues. Germline CDR1 and CDR2: LNHDA and SQIVND (reference sequence). The V gene end was trimmed by 3 bases and the J gene end by 5 bases; junction bases not matched to a gene: 8. CDR3 sequence (DNA): TGTGCCAGTAGTATTATGGACAGGGGGCGAGGGACTGAAGCTTTCTTT. Translating it yields CASSIMDRGRGTEAFF.

This clonotype was detected a few times. This chain joins TRBV7-8 and TRBJ1-1, with a tentative D call TRBD1 (6 bases). CDR3 size: 15 residues. Trimming shortened V by 5 bases and J by 0 bases, and 13 bases separated the two germline ends. Per germline, CDR1 SGHVS and CDR2 FQNEAQ. The DNA of the CDR3 is TGTGCCAGCAGCGCTGGACAGCACATGAACACTGAAGCTTTCTTT. Its translation: CASSAGQHMNTEAFF.

This clonotype was counted ten times or more. CDR3 loop: CASSRAGGSYNEQFF. DNA of the CDR3: TGTGCCAGCAGTCGAGCGGGAGGGTCCTACAATGAGCAGTTCTTC. The J gene is TRBJ2-1, the V gene TRBV3-1; TRBD2 aligns across 10 bases. Looked up from germline, CDR1 is LGHDT and CDR2 is YNNKEL (reference sequence). The junction had 3 bases not matched to a gene; V was cut back by 6 bases and J by 1 base. The CDR3 runs 15 residues.

This clonotype has a count of ten or more. This chain uses TRBV27 with TRBJ2-2; no definite D call. The V end lost 6 bases, the J end lost 7 bases, and 6 bases lay between the germline ends. The CDR3 length is 11 residues. Germline CDR1 reads MNHEY; CDR2 reads SMNVEV (reference sequence). The CDR3 nucleotides read TGTGCCAGCAGCACAAGCGGGGAGCTGTTTTTT. Translation: CASSTSGELFF.